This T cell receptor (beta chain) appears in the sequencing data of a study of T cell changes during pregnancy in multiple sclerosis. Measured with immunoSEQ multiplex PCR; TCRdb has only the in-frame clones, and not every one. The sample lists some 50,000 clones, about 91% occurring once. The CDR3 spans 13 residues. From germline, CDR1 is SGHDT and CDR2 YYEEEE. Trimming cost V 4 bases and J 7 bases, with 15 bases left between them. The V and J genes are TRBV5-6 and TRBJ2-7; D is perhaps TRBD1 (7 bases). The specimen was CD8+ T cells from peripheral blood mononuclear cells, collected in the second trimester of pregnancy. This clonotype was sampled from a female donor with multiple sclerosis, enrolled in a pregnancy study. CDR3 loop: CASSLRGQYEQYF. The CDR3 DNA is TGTGCCAGCAGCCTGCGGGGACAGTATGAGCAGTACTTC. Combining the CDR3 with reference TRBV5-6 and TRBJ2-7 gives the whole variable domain DAGVTQSPTHLIKTRGQQVTLRCSPKSGHDTVSWYQQALGQGPQFIFQYYEEEERQRGNFPDRFSGHQFPNYSSELNVNALLLGDSALYLCASSLRGQYEQYFGPGTRLTVT.